The text below deals with one T cell receptor (beta chain). Its antigen is currently unknown. This sample is drawn from a study of post-analysis software for immune sequencing data. General study results and limits: Clustering by F measure revealed strong co-clustering among samples prepared together in one batch. The study found TRBV5-6, TRBV5-1 and TRBV20-1 among a few TRBV segments more frequent in patients than controls.

From germline, CDR1 is LGHDT and CDR2 YNNKEL (reference sequence). This CDR3 contains 14 residues. Trimming stripped 1 base from V and 4 bases from J, with 10 bases between. Unique molecular identifiers featured in each of the TCR beta cDNA libraries. A single record per CDR3 protein comes from TCRdb applying MiXCR to the PCR reads. The profile shows about 760,000 distinct CDR3 sequences, roughly 29% of them singletons. V gene TRBV3-1 combines with J gene TRBJ2-5; D gene unclear. This clonotype was obtained from a girl under 18 with multiple sclerosis. Sample: blood. CDR3 coding DNA: TGTGCCAGCAGCCAAGTGTTCGGAGCAGAGACCCAGTACTTC. Translated: CASSQVFGAETQYF.